This is a list of T cell receptor beta chains from one sample in a study of preoperative IRX-2 immunotherapy in early breast cancer. Clones were sequenced by immunoSEQ multiplex PCR, and TCRdb holds only the in-frame ones, with some missing. The sample lists fewer than 35,000 clones; 89% were seen once. The specimen was tumor tissue, collected after IRX-2 immunotherapy. These receptors all stem from a human donor with breast cancer. The CDR3 runs from the conserved cysteine through the conserved F or W. A D gene is named only where the DNA matches it firmly. Rows may omit the clone size; those that give it use once, few, many or a size class.

CDR3: CASSLADVTEGTEAFF; DNA: TGTGCCAGCAGCCTTGCAGACGTAACGGAAGGCACTGAAGCTTTCTTT; D: NA; V: TRBV11-3; size: few; J: TRBJ1-1
CDR3: CASSQDPGISGNTIYF; DNA: TGCGCCAGCAGCCAAGATCCGGGGATCTCTGGAAACACCATATATTTT; D: NA; V: TRBV1; size: few; J: TRBJ1-3
CDR3: CASSLEVRSVYEQYF; DNA: TGCGCCAGCAGCTTGGAGGTCAGGTCAGTTTACGAGCAGTACTTC; D: NA; V: TRBV5-1; size: once; J: TRBJ2-7
CDR3: CASSLGTRSTSNEQFF; DNA: TGTGCCAGCAGCTTGGGGACGCGCTCCACGAGCAATGAGCAGTTCTTC; D: NA; V: TRBV11-3; size: few; J: TRBJ2-1
CDR3: CASSLLLSGGGTQYF; DNA: TGTGCCAGCAGCCTTTTATTATCAGGGGGCGGTACGCAGTATTTT; D: TRBD1; V: TRBV14; size: NA; J: TRBJ2-3
CDR3: CASSPRTTTNEKLFF; DNA: TGTGCCAGCAGCCCCCGGACAACAACTAATGAAAAACTGTTTTTT; D: NA; V: TRBV7-6; size: NA; J: TRBJ1-4
CDR3: CASRAGARNTIYF; DNA: TGTGCCAGCAGGGCGGGGGCGAGAAACACCATATATTTT; D: NA; V: TRBV6-8; size: NA; J: TRBJ1-3
CDR3: CASTEIGGAVETQYF; DNA: TGTGCCAGCACCGAAATCGGGGGGGCCGTCGAGACCCAGTACTTC; D: TRBD2; V: TRBV6-8; size: NA; J: TRBJ2-5
CDR3: CASSAAAGLYEQYF; DNA: TGTGCCAGCTCAGCGGCGGCGGGCCTCTACGAGCAGTACTTC; D: NA; V: TRBV18; size: NA; J: TRBJ2-7
CDR3: CAISESVYEQYF; DNA: TGTGCCATCAGTGAGTCGGTCTACGAGCAGTACTTC; D: NA; V: TRBV10-3; size: once; J: TRBJ2-7
CDR3: CASSPGGQANYGYTF; DNA: TGCGCCAGCAGCCCGGGGGGACAGGCTAACTATGGCTACACCTTC; D: TRBD1; V: TRBV5-1; size: once; J: TRBJ1-2
CDR3: CASSLAPGTGGEKLFF; DNA: TGCGCCAGCAGCTTGGCCCCGGGGACAGGGGGAGAAAAACTGTTTTTT; D: TRBD1; V: TRBV5-1; size: NA; J: TRBJ1-4
CDR3: CASSLWAPNTEAFF; DNA: TGTGCCAGCAGTCTATGGGCCCCGAACACTGAAGCTTTCTTT; D: NA; V: TRBV28; size: NA; J: TRBJ1-1
CDR3: CASSATGTSGTYNEQFF; DNA: TGTGCCAGCAGCGCAACTGGGACTAGCGGGACCTACAATGAGCAGTTCTTC; D: TRBD2; V: TRBV11-3; size: NA; J: TRBJ2-1
CDR3: CASSADRALDTQYF; DNA: TGTGCCAGTAGTGCCGACAGGGCGCTAGATACGCAGTATTTT; D: TRBD1; V: TRBV19; size: NA; J: TRBJ2-3
CDR3: CASSLGYRFPYTEAFF; DNA: TGCGCCAGCAGCTTGGGCTACAGGTTTCCGTACACTGAAGCTTTCTTT; D: NA; V: TRBV5-1; size: NA; J: TRBJ1-1
CDR3: CASTVTGGLSPLHF; DNA: TGTGCCAGCACGGTCACAGGGGGCCTTTCACCCCTCCACTTT; D: TRBD1; V: TRBV12-5; size: NA; J: TRBJ1-6
CDR3: CASSPASTGELFF; DNA: TGTGCCAGCAGCCCTGCTTCCACCGGGGAGCTGTTTTTT; D: NA; V: TRBV6-8; size: NA; J: TRBJ2-2
CDR3: CASSQGYSRGYTF; DNA: TGTGCCAGCAGTCAGGGGTACAGTCGTGGCTACACCTTC; D: NA; V: TRBV6-7; size: NA; J: TRBJ1-2
CDR3: CASSESSLGPAGCGYTF; DNA: TGCGCCAGCAGTGAGTCGAGTCTGGGGCCAGCGGGCTGTGGCTACACCTTC; D: NA; V: TRBV10-1; size: NA; J: TRBJ1-2
CDR3: CASSFRGAGETQYF; DNA: TGTGCCAGCAGCTTTAGGGGGGCAGGGGAGACCCAGTACTTC; D: NA; V: TRBV11-3; size: NA; J: TRBJ2-5
CDR3: CAWSSLGGSRGYTF; DNA: TGTGCCTGGAGTTCCCTGGGGGGTTCAAGGGGCTACACCTTC; D: NA; V: TRBV30; size: few; J: TRBJ1-2
CDR3: CASSWGGGNSGNTIYF; DNA: TGCGCCAGCAGCTGGGGAGGTGGCAACTCTGGAAACACCATATATTTT; D: NA; V: TRBV5-1; size: once; J: TRBJ1-3
CDR3: CASSYKSGGANQPQHF; DNA: TGTGCCAGCAGTTATAAATCAGGGGGCGCGAACCAGCCCCAGCATTTT; D: TRBD1; V: TRBV6-8; size: NA; J: TRBJ1-5
CDR3: CAISVRSQETQYF; DNA: TGTGCCATCAGTGTCCGTTCCCAAGAGACCCAGTACTTC; D: NA; V: TRBV6-8; size: once; J: TRBJ2-5
CDR3: CASSYPDRNSPLHF; DNA: TGTGCCAGCAGTTACCCCGACAGGAATTCACCCCTCCACTTT; D: NA; V: TRBV6-8; size: few; J: TRBJ1-6
CDR3: CASSLGGTANSPLHF; DNA: TGTGCCAGCAGCTTAGGAGGGACAGCTAATTCACCCCTCCACTTT; D: TRBD1; V: TRBV11-3; size: NA; J: TRBJ1-6
CDR3: CASSPGLGGNTIYF; DNA: TGTGCCAGCAGCCCGGGGTTGGGTGGAAACACCATATATTTT; D: NA; V: TRBV11-3; size: few; J: TRBJ1-3
CDR3: CASSLGGLYNYGYTF; DNA: TGTGCCAGCAGCTTGGGCGGTCTATACAACTATGGCTACACCTTC; D: NA; V: TRBV11-3; size: NA; J: TRBJ1-2
CDR3: CASSLGGYGTEAFF; DNA: TGCGCCAGCAGCTTAGGAGGGTACGGCACTGAAGCTTTCTTT; D: NA; V: TRBV5-1; size: NA; J: TRBJ1-1
CDR3: CASSPQAGEFYEQFF; DNA: TGTGCCAGCAGCCCCCAAGCGGGAGAGTTCTATGAGCAGTTCTTC; D: TRBD2; V: TRBV7-6; size: NA; J: TRBJ2-1
CDR3: CASSLTDGMELFF; DNA: TGTGCCAGCAGCCTAACCGACGGTATGGAGCTGTTTTTT; D: NA; V: TRBV7-1; size: NA; J: TRBJ2-2
CDR3: CASSYRDRLEAFF; DNA: TGTGCCAGCAGTTACAGGGACAGGCTGGAAGCTTTCTTT; D: TRBD1; V: TRBV6-8; size: NA; J: TRBJ1-1
CDR3: CASSYSILAGYNEQFF; DNA: TGTGCCAGCAGTTACTCGATTTTAGCGGGTTACAATGAGCAGTTCTTC; D: TRBD2; V: TRBV6-8; size: NA; J: TRBJ2-1
CDR3: CASSQEGRGGNTIYF; DNA: TGCGCCAGCAGCCAAGAAGGAAGAGGGGGAAACACCATATATTTT; D: NA; V: TRBV5-1; size: NA; J: TRBJ1-3
CDR3: CASSPLLAGAPTDTQYF; DNA: TGTGCCAGCTCACCTCTACTAGCGGGCGCCCCCACAGATACGCAGTATTTT; D: TRBD2; V: TRBV18; size: NA; J: TRBJ2-3
CDR3: CASSLLGTGLWYTF; DNA: TGTGCCAGCAGCTTACTGGGCACGGGCCTTTGGTACACCTTC; D: NA; V: TRBV11-3; size: NA; J: TRBJ1-2
CDR3: CAWSVDRERPQHF; DNA: TGTGCCTGGAGTGTCGACAGGGAAAGGCCCCAGCATTTT; D: TRBD1; V: TRBV30; size: once; J: TRBJ1-5
CDR3: CASSLGSGQNTEAFF; DNA: TGTGCCAGCAGCTTAGGTTCCGGGCAGAACACTGAAGCTTTCTTT; D: NA; V: TRBV11-3; size: NA; J: TRBJ1-1
CDR3: CSVLIGALAYGYTF; DNA: TGCAGCGTCTTGATAGGGGCGTTAGCCTATGGCTACACCTTC; D: NA; V: TRBV29-1; size: NA; J: TRBJ1-2
CDR3: CASSPPAAGSYSPLHF; DNA: TGTGCCAGCAGCCCCCCCGCCGCAGGGTCATATTCACCCCTCCACTTT; D: NA; V: TRBV7-6; size: NA; J: TRBJ1-6
CDR3: CAITGDGVYEQYF; DNA: TGTGCCATCACAGGGGACGGGGTCTACGAGCAGTACTTC; D: TRBD1; V: TRBV6-8; size: NA; J: TRBJ2-7
CDR3: CASSRAGASSGNTIYF; DNA: TGTGCCAGCAGCCGTGCGGGGGCAAGCTCTGGAAACACCATATATTTT; D: NA; V: TRBV6-8; size: few; J: TRBJ1-3
CDR3: CASSLRGNTGELFF; DNA: TGTGCCAGCTCCCTGCGTGGGAACACCGGGGAGCTGTTTTTT; D: NA; V: TRBV11-3; size: NA; J: TRBJ2-2
CDR3: CASSYSIERNGYTF; DNA: TGTGCCAGCAGTTACTCGATCGAACGAAACGGCTACACCTTC; D: NA; V: TRBV6-8; size: NA; J: TRBJ1-2
CDR3: CASSQDRGQGVLDEQFF; DNA: TGCGCCAGCAGCCAAGATCGAGGACAGGGGGTTCTCGATGAGCAGTTCTTC; D: NA; V: TRBV1; size: NA; J: TRBJ2-1
CDR3: CAISEGTGRSANEKLFF; DNA: TGTGCCATCAGTGAGGGGACAGGGAGGTCGGCTAATGAAAAACTGTTTTTT; D: TRBD1; V: TRBV10-3; size: NA; J: TRBJ1-4
CDR3: CASRSTMRVQPQHF; DNA: TGTGCCAGCAGATCTACAATGAGGGTCCAGCCCCAGCATTTT; D: NA; V: TRBV28; size: NA; J: TRBJ1-5
CDR3: CASSEQGPGNTIYF; DNA: TGTGCCAGTAGTGAACAGGGGCCTGGAAACACCATATATTTT; D: TRBD1; V: TRBV19; size: NA; J: TRBJ1-3
CDR3: CASSPLGINEQFF; DNA: TGTGCCAGCAGTCCGCTGGGGATCAATGAGCAGTTCTTC; D: NA; V: TRBV6-8; size: NA; J: TRBJ2-1
CDR3: CASSGFRTRVMDEKLFF; DNA: TGTGCCAGCAGTGGATTCCGGACGCGTGTCATGGATGAAAAACTGTTTTTT; D: NA; V: TRBV6-8; size: NA; J: TRBJ1-4
CDR3: CASSLIHGRRDTGELFF; DNA: TGTGCCAGCAGCTTAATACATGGGAGAAGGGACACCGGGGAGCTGTTTTTT; D: NA; V: TRBV11-3; size: NA; J: TRBJ2-2
CDR3: CASSQVAVWRSTGELFF; DNA: TGTGCCAGCAGCCAAGTGGCGGTATGGCGGAGCACCGGGGAGCTGTTTTTT; D: NA; V: TRBV14; size: NA; J: TRBJ2-2
CDR3: CASSLTPQFQETQYF; DNA: TGTGCCAGCAGCTTAACCCCGCAGTTCCAAGAGACCCAGTACTTC; D: NA; V: TRBV11-3; size: NA; J: TRBJ2-5
CDR3: CASSRNGQGGTEAFF; DNA: TGTGCCAGCTCTCGCAACGGACAGGGAGGCACTGAAGCTTTCTTT; D: TRBD1; V: TRBV18; size: NA; J: TRBJ1-1
CDR3: CASSEAGPGVKNSPLHF; DNA: TGTGCCAGCAGTGAAGCGGGGCCAGGGGTAAAGAATTCACCCCTCCACTTT; D: NA; V: TRBV9; size: NA; J: TRBJ1-6
CDR3: CASSALGTNYGYTF; DNA: TGTGCCAGCAGTGCTCTGGGAACTAACTATGGCTACACCTTC; D: NA; V: TRBV6-8; size: NA; J: TRBJ1-2
CDR3: CASSQDRVGVSYEQYF; DNA: TGTGCCAGCAGCCAAGATCGGGTGGGGGTTTCCTACGAGCAGTACTTC; D: NA; V: TRBV14; size: NA; J: TRBJ2-7
CDR3: CASSYQGNGYTF; DNA: TGTGCCAGCAGTTACCAAGGGAATGGCTACACCTTC; D: NA; V: TRBV6-8; size: NA; J: TRBJ1-2